This is a list of T cell receptor beta chains from one sample in a study of T cell repertoires in cytomegalovirus infection. TCRdb fed the reads into MiXCR, producing one record per CDR3 protein. The table shows around 230,000 distinct CDR3 sequences, with 5% to 8.5% occurring only once. Sequencing used PBMCs. The receptors stem from a human donor in good health (CMV status not recorded). Some clones in this sample may be carry-over from other donors' samples. Both conserved end residues are part of each CDR3. D genes are given only for firm matches. A row's size may be missing; if present it is once, few, many or a size class.

clone_size,j_call,v_call,d_call,cdr3_aa,cdr3_nt
many,TRBJ1-5,TRBV12-3/TRBV12-4,TRBD1,CASSFWTGGAKGQTQHF,TGTGCCAGCAGTTTCTGGACAGGGGGCGCGAAGGGACAGACCCAGCATTTT
many,TRBJ1-2,TRBV7-9,NA,CASSLRNYGYTF,TGTGCCAGCAGCTTACGCAACTATGGCTACACCTTC
many,TRBJ1-6,TRBV28,NA,CASDRNNSPLHF,TGTGCCAGCGACAGGAATAATTCACCCCTCCACTTT
many,TRBJ2-5,TRBV29-1,NA,CSVSRLEETQYF,TGCAGCGTTTCCCGACTAGAAGAGACCCAGTACTTC
NA,TRBJ1-2,TRBV20-1,NA,CSAGAGAYGYTF,TGCAGTGCCGGGGCAGGGGCCTATGGCTACACCTTC
many,TRBJ1-1,TRBV29-1,NA,CSMNSPYTEAFF,TGCAGCATGAATTCCCCCTACACTGAAGCTTTCTTT
many,TRBJ2-5,TRBV12-3/TRBV12-4,NA,CASRPGTEETQYF,TGTGCCAGCAGACCCGGGACGGAAGAGACCCAGTACTTC
many,TRBJ1-1,TRBV5-6,NA,CASSIGPTVNTEAFF,TGTGCCAGCAGCATTGGACCGACGGTGAACACTGAAGCTTTCTTT
many,TRBJ2-7,TRBV28,TRBD1,CASSLDGQAKQYF,TGTGCCAGCAGTCTCGACGGACAGGCAAAGCAGTACTTC
many,TRBJ2-7,TRBV7-9,NA,CASSLAKENYEQYF,TGTGCCAGCAGCTTAGCTAAGGAGAACTACGAGCAGTACTTC
many,TRBJ2-3,TRBV12-3/TRBV12-4,NA,CATGWVGRPDTQYF,TGTGCCACCGGATGGGTGGGTCGTCCAGATACGCAGTATTTT
many,TRBJ2-7,TRBV12-3/TRBV12-4,TRBD1,CASRITGGYEQYF,TGTGCCAGCAGGATAACAGGGGGGTACGAGCAGTACTTC
many,TRBJ1-2,TRBV28,NA,CASSSPPQPWGYTF,TGTGCCAGCAGTTCCCCCCCGCAACCCTGGGGCTACACCTTC
many,TRBJ2-3,TRBV19,TRBD2,CAIRLAGGSTDTQYF,TGTGCCATCCGACTAGCGGGGGGGAGCACAGATACGCAGTATTTT
many,TRBJ2-7,TRBV20-1,NA,CSATRDTYEQYF,TGCAGTGCTACCAGGGACACCTACGAGCAGTACTTC
NA,TRBJ1-4,TRBV14,NA,CASSSHSGGNEKLFF,TGTGCCAGCAGCTCGCACAGCGGTGGGAATGAAAAACTGTTTTTT
many,TRBJ2-2,TRBV4-1,NA,CASSHEQGAAGELFF,TGCGCCAGCAGCCACGAACAGGGTGCGGCCGGGGAGCTGTTTTTT
many,TRBJ1-1,TRBV7-6,NA,CASSRTFSTEAFF,TGTGCCAGCAGCCGGACTTTTAGCACTGAAGCTTTCTTT
NA,TRBJ2-3,TRBV30,NA,CAWTSGTDTQYF,TGTGCCTGGACTAGCGGCACAGATACGCAGTATTTT
many,TRBJ1-1,TRBV12-3/TRBV12-4,TRBD1,CASSLRQGLITEAFF,TGTGCCAGCAGTTTAAGACAGGGGTTGATCACTGAAGCTTTCTTT
many,TRBJ2-2,TRBV6-1,TRBD1,CASSPGQLNTGELFF,TGTGCCAGCAGCCCGGGACAGTTAAACACCGGGGAGCTGTTTTTT
many,TRBJ1-1,TRBV6-4,NA,CASSTDLNTEAFF,TGTGCCAGCAGTACGGATTTGAACACTGAAGCTTTCTTT
many,TRBJ1-5,TRBV15,NA,CATQEGNQPQHF,TGTGCCACCCAAGAGGGAAATCAGCCCCAGCATTTT
many,TRBJ2-5,TRBV7-2,TRBD2,CASRPSGGRYQETQYF,TGTGCCAGCAGACCTAGCGGGGGCCGTTACCAAGAGACCCAGTACTTC
many,TRBJ2-5,TRBV7-2,NA,CASSLPAGGVETQYF,TGTGCCAGCAGCTTACCCGCAGGAGGGGTCGAGACCCAGTACTTC
many,TRBJ2-4,TRBV28,TRBD2,CASSPRTSGGLAKNIQYF,TGTGCCAGCAGTCCGCGGACTAGCGGGGGGTTAGCCAAAAACATTCAGTACTTC
many,TRBJ2-7,TRBV20-1,NA,CSAREESRGPGEQYF,TGCAGTGCTAGAGAGGAATCAAGGGGACCGGGCGAGCAGTACTTC
many,TRBJ1-6,TRBV4-3,TRBD1,CASSQFSPGQGNSPLHF,TGCGCCAGCAGTCAGTTCTCCCCGGGACAGGGGAATTCACCCCTCCACTTT